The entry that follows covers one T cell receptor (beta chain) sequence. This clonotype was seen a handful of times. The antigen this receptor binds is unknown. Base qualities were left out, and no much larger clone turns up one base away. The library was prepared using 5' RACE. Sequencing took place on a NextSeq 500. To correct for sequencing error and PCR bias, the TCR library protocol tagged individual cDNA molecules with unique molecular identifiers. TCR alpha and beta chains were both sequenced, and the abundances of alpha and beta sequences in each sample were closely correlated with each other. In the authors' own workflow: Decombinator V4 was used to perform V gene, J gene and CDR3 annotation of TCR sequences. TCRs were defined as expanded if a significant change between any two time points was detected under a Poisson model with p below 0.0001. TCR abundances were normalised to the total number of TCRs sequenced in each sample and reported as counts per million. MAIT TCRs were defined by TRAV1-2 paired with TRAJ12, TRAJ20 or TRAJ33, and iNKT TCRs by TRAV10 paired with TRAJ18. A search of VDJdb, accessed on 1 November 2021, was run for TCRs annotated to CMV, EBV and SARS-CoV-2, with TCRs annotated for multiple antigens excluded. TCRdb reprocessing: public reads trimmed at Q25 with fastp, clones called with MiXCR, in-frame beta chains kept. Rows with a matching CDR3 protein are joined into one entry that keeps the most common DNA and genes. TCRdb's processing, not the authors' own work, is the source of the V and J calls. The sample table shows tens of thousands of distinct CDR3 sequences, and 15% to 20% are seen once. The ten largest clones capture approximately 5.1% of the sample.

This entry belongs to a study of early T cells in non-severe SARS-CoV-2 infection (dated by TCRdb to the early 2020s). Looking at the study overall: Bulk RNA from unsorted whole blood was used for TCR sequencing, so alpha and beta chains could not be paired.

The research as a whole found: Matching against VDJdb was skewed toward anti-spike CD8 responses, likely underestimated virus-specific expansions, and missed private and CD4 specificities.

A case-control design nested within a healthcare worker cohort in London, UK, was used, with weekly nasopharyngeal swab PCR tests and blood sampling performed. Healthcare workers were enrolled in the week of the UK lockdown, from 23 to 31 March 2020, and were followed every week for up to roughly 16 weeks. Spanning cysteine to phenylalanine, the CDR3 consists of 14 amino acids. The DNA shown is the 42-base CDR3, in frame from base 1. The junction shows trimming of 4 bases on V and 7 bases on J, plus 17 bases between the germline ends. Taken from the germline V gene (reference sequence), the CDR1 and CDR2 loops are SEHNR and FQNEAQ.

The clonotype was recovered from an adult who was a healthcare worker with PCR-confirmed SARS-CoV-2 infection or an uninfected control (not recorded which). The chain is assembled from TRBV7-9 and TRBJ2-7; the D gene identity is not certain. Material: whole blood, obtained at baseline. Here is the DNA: TGTGCCAGCAGCTCCGGACGGGTACTTGGAGAGCAGTACTTC. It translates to CASSSGRVLGEQYF.